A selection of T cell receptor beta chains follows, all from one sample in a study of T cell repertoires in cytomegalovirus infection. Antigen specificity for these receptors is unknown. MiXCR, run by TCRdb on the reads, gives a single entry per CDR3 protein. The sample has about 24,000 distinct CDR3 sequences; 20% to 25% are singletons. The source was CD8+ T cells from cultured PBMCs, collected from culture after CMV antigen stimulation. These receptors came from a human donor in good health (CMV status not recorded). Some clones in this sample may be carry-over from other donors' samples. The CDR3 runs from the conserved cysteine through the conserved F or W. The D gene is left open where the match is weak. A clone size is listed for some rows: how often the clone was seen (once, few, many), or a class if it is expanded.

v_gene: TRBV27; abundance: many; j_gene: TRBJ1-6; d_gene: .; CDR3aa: CASTDGGSSYNSPLHF; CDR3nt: TGTGCCAGCACCGATGGGGGGAGCTCCTATAATTCACCCCTCCACTTT
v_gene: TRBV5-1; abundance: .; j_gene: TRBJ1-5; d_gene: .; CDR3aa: CASSLDPGYQPQHF; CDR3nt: TGCGCCAGCAGCCTGGACCCCGGTTATCAGCCCCAGCATTTT
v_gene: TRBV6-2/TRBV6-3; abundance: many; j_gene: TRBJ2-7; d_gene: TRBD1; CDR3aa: CASSSYRGDTYEQYF; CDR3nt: TGTGCCAGCAGTTCATACAGGGGTGACACCTACGAGCAGTACTTC
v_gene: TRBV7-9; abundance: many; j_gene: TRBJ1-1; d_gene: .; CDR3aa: CASSLGYTEAFF; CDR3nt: TGTGCCAGCAGCTTAGGGTATACTGAAGCTTTCTTT
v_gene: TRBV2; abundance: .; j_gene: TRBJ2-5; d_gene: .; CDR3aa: CASGTVQETQYF; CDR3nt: TGTGCCAGCGGGACTGTACAAGAGACCCAGTACTTC
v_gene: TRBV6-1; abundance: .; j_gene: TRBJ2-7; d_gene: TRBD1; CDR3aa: CASSEAWDSSYEQYF; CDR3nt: TGTGCCAGCAGTGAAGCGTGGGACAGCTCCTACGAGCAGTACTTC
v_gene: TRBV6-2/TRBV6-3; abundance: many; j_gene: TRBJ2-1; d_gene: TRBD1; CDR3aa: CASSYRGQGANEQFF; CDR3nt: TGTGCCAGCAGTTATAGGGGACAGGGGGCCAATGAGCAGTTCTTC
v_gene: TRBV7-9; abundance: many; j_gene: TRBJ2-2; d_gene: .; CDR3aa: CASTENTGELFF; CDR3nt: TGTGCCAGTACCGAGAACACCGGGGAGCTGTTTTTT
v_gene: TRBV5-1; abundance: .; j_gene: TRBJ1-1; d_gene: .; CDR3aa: CASSHPAGQINTEAFF; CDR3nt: TGCGCCAGCAGCCACCCCGCTGGACAGATCAACACTGAAGCTTTCTTT
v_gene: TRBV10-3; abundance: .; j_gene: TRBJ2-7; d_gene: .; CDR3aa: CAISEDTPGTWSYEQYF; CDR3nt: TGTGCCATCAGTGAGGATACTCCCGGGACTTGGAGCTACGAGCAGTACTTC
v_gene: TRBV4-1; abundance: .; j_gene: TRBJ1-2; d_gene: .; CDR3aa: CASSQEGGYTF; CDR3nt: TGCGCCAGCAGCCAAGAGGGGGGCTACACCTTC
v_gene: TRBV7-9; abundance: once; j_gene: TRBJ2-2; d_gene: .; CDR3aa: CASSLLGLGTGELFF; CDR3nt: TGTGCCAGCAGCCTCTTGGGCCTAGGCACCGGGGAGCTGTTTTTT
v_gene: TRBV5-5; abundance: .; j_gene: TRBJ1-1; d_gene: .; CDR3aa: CASSLTMNTEAFF; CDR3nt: TGTGCCAGCAGCTTGACCATGAACACTGAAGCTTTCTTT
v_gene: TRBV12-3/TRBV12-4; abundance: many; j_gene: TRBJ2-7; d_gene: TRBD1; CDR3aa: CASSLREKQGVRGQYF; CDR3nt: TGTGCCAGCAGTTTACGGGAAAAACAGGGGGTACGGGGGCAGTACTTC
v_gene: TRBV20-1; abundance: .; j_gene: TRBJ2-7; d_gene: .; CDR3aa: CSAPLLGEQYF; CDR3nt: TGCAGTGCCCCACTGCTCGGCGAGCAGTACTTC
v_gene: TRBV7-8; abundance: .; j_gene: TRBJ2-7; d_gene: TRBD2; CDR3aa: CASSPGGLNPYEQYF; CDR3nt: TGTGCCAGCAGCCCGGGGGGGCTCAACCCCTACGAGCAGTACTTC
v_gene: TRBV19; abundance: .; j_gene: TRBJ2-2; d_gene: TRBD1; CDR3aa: CASSIGGQGGGTGELFF; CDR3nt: TGTGCCAGTAGTATAGGGGGCCAAGGGGGCGGCACCGGGGAGCTGTTTTTT
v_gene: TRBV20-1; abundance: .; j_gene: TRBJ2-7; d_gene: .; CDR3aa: CSASPAGASYEQYF; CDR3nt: TGCAGTGCTAGTCCGGCGGGGGCCTCCTACGAGCAGTACTTC
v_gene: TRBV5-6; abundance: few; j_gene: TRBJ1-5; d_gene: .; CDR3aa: CASSSGFGPDQPQHF; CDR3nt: TGTGCCAGCAGCTCCGGATTCGGGCCCGATCAGCCCCAGCATTTT
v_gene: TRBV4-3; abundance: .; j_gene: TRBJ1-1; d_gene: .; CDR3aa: CASSQPGESNTEAFF; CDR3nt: TGCGCCAGCAGCCAACCGGGAGAATCAAACACTGAAGCTTTCTTT
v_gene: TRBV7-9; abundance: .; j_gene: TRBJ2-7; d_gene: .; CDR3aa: CASSPSSYEQYF; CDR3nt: TGTGCCAGCAGCCCCAGCTCCTACGAGCAGTACTTC
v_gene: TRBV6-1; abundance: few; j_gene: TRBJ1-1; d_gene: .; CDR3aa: CASPTGGSTEAFF; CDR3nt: TGTGCCAGCCCTACGGGAGGGAGCACTGAAGCTTTCTTT
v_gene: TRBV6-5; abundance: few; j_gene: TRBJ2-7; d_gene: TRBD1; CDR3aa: CASSFGQVALYEQYF; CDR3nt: TGTGCCAGCAGTTTCGGACAGGTCGCCCTTTACGAGCAGTACTTC
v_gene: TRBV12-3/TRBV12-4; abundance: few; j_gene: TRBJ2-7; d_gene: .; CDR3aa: CASTIGGYETYEQYF; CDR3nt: TGTGCCAGCACCATAGGAGGGTATGAAACCTACGAGCAGTACTTC
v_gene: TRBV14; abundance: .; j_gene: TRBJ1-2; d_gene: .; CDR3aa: CASSQGGPGFRNYGYTF; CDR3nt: TGTGCCAGCAGCCAAGGGGGCCCAGGTTTCCGCAACTATGGCTACACCTTC
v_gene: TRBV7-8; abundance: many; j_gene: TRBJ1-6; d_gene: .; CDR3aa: CASSLVEQGTSSYNSPLHF; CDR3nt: TGTGCCAGCAGCCTCGTCGAGCAGGGGACTAGCTCCTATAATTCACCCCTCCACTTT
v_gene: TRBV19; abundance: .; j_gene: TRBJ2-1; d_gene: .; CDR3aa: CASSIQGGSYNEQFF; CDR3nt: TGTGCCAGTAGTATCCAGGGGGGCTCCTACAATGAGCAGTTCTTC
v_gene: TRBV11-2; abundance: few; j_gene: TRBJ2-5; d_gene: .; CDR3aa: CASSLGQAAWTQYF; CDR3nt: TGTGCCAGCAGCTTAGGACAGGCCGCCTGGACCCAGTACTTC
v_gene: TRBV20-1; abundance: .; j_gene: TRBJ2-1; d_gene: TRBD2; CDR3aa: CSARDETSGDRSYNEQFF; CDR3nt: TGCAGTGCTAGAGATGAGACTAGCGGGGACCGCTCCTACAATGAGCAGTTCTTC
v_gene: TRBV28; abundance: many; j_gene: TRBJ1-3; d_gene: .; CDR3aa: CASRAPGGSNTIYF; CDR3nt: TGTGCCAGCAGAGCGCCCGGGGGTTCAAACACCATATATTTT
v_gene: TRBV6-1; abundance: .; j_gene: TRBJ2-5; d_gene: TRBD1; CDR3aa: CASSYELQTGGRQETQYF; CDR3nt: TGTGCCAGCAGTTACGAGCTACAGACAGGGGGCCGACAAGAGACCCAGTACTTC
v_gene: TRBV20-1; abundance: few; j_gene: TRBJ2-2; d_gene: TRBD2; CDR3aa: CSARDGGSPGELFF; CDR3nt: TGCAGTGCTAGAGACGGGGGGAGTCCCGGGGAGCTGTTTTTT
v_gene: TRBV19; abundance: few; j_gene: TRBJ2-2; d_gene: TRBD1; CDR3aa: CATWTGTGATGELFF; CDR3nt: TGTGCCACCTGGACGGGGACAGGGGCCACCGGGGAGCTGTTTTTT
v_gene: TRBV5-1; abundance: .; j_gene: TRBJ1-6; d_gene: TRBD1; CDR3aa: CASSRIGGGRNSPLHF; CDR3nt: TGCGCCAGCAGCCGAATCGGAGGGGGCAGGAATTCACCCCTCCACTTT
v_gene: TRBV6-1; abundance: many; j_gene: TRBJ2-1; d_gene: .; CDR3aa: CASSAPGDYNEQFF; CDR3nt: TGTGCCAGCAGTGCCCCCGGGGATTACAATGAGCAGTTCTTC
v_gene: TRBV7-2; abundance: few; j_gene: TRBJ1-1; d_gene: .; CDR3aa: CASSLSPGYTEAFF; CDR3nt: TGTGCCAGCAGCTTAAGTCCGGGTTACACTGAAGCTTTCTTT